This T cell receptor (beta chain) was obtained from a study of shared clonotypes between healthy human individuals. The CDR3 sequence is 14 residues long. Trimming cost V 2 bases and J 4 bases, with 8 bases left between them. The V gene's germline CDR1 is SGHAT and CDR2 FQNNGV. Sequencing used immunoSEQ multiplex PCR; TCRdb keeps in-frame clones, though not all of them. The table includes roughly 1.4 million clones, approximately 98.5% detected once. The clonotype originates from a young man in good health. V and J are TRBV11-2 and TRBJ2-2; maybe TRBD1 (6 bases). Sequences were obtained from naive CD4+ T cells sorted from blood. The subset is: CD45RA+ positively selected. DNA of the CDR3: TGTGCCAGCAGCTTATTACAGGGCACCGGGGAGCTGTTTTTT. Its translation is CASSLLQGTGELFF.